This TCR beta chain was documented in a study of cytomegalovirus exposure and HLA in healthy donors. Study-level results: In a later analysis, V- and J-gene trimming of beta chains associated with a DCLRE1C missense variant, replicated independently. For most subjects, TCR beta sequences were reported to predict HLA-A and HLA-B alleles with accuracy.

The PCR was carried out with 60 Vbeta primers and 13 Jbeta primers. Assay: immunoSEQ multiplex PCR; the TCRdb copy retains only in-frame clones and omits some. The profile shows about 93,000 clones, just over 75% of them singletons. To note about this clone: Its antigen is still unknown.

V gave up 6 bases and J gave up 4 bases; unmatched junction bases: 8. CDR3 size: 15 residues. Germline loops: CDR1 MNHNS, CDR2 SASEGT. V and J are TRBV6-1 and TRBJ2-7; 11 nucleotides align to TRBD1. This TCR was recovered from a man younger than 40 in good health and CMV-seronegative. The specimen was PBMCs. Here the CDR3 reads CASREPGTGGYEQYV. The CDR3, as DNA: TGTGCCAGCAGAGAACCCGGGACAGGGGGATACGAGCAGTACGTC.